What follows are 14 T cell receptor beta chains derived from one specimen sequenced in a study of T cells in Graves' hyperthyroidism and ophthalmopathy (dated by TCRdb to between 2018 and 2021). The library came from multiplex PCR. The instrument was an Illumina HiSeq 2000. Amplification of TCR beta CDR3 regions was carried out from RNA transcripts. The TCR CDR3 was subjected to a first round of RT-PCR using the HTBI primer set and the Qiagen OneStep RT-PCR kit. The raw public data were reprocessed by TCRdb itself: fastp quality trimming at Q25, MiXCR clonotype calling, in-frame beta chains only. Each entry is one CDR3 protein sequence, shown with its most common DNA and genes. The sample has hundreds of thousands of distinct CDR3 sequences on record, about 14% of them singletons. Under 15% of the sample lies in the top ten. Sequencing used blood. The receptor source for this set is a woman aged 50 to 65 with Graves' ophthalmopathy.

Ten or more counts support this clonotype. V is TRBV3-1 and J is TRBJ2-1, with no clear D. The CDR3 runs to 13 residues. Germline CDR1 is LGHDT and CDR2 is YNNKEL (reference sequence). The V gene lost 3 bases and the J gene lost 1 base, with 4 bases spanning the gap. The CDR3: CASSHGSYNEQFF. In DNA, the CDR3 is TGTGCCAGCAGCCACGGATCCTACAATGAGCAGTTCTTC.

This clonotype was seen at least ten times. The chain employs TRBV6-1 and TRBJ2-5; 8 bases agree with TRBD2. The CDR3 sequence is 14 residues long. The junction had 9 bases not matched to a gene; V was cut back by 7 bases and J by 5 bases. Germline CDR1 reads MNHNS; CDR2 reads SASEGT. CDR3 nucleotide sequence: TGTGCCAGCAATAAGCGGGAGATCGGGGAGACCCAGTACTTC. This gives the protein CASNKREIGETQYF.

The DNA for the CDR3 is TGTGCCAGCAAGGGGACTAATGAAAAACTGTTTTTT. Translating it yields CASKGTNEKLFF. The V gene is TRBV6-1, the J gene TRBJ1-4; D might be TRBD1 (5 bases). Trimming stripped 7 bases from V and 2 bases from J, with 5 bases between. Germline CDR1 reads MNHNS; CDR2 reads SASEGT. CDR3 length equals 12 residues.

There are many counts of this clonotype. This chain links TRBV11-3 with TRBJ2-1, with D tentatively TRBD1 or TRBD2 (5 bases each). Germline CDR1 is SGHNT and CDR2 is YENEEA. This CDR3 region has 19 residues. The V end was cut by 5 bases, the J end by 6 bases, with 29 bases between. CDR3 amino acids: CASSGSTRDQQVVRNEQFF. Written as DNA, the CDR3 is TGTGCCAGCAGCGGATCAACCCGGGATCAACAGGTAGTTCGCAATGAGCAGTTCTTC.

This chain connects TRBV5-1 to TRBJ1-3, with D hard to call. This CDR3 has 16 residues. The germline V gene encodes CDR1 SGHRS and CDR2 YFSETQ. V was trimmed by 4 bases and J by 0 bases, leaving 14 bases between them. CDR3 coding DNA: TGCGCCAGCAGCCCGACCGATCAGAGCTCTGGAAACACCATATATTTT. Its translation is CASSPTDQSSGNTIYF.

The gene calls are TRBV14 and TRBJ2-3, with D tentatively TRBD2 (5 bases). Trimming removed 1 base from V and 6 bases from J, with 8 bases in between. Per the germline V gene, CDR1 is SGHDN and CDR2 is FVKESK. The CDR3 consists of 13 residues. The CDR3 nucleotides are TGTGCCAGCAGCCAAGCGAGGAGGGATACGCAGTATTTT. Translating it yields CASSQARRDTQYF.

This clonotype was seen ten or more times. This chain connects TRBV9 to TRBJ2-1; TRBD1 matches at 11 bases. The ends lost 6 bases at V and 4 bases at J; junction bases unmatched: 6. The CDR3 sequence is 15 residues long. Looked up from germline, CDR1 is SGDLS and CDR2 is YYNGEE. CDR3 in amino acids: CASTRTGGRYNEQFF. CDR3 DNA: TGTGCCAGCACCCGGACAGGGGGCAGGTACAATGAGCAGTTCTTC.

This clonotype was seen at least ten times. The V and J genes are TRBV20-1 and TRBJ2-1; 7 nucleotides match TRBD2. Germline loops: CDR1 DFQATT, CDR2 SNEGSKA (reference sequence). The CDR3 consists of 16 residues. Trimming removed 0 bases from V and 5 bases from J; junction bases left unmatched: 10. The CDR3 DNA is TGCAGTGCTAGAGAAAGGGCGGGAGCTCAAAACAATGAGCAGTTCTTC. Protein: CSARERAGAQNNEQFF.

The chain has TRBV4-2 and TRBJ2-3; perhaps TRBD1 as D (6 bases). The CDR3 runs 16 residues. Trimming cost V 1 base and J 1 base, with 12 bases left between them. Germline lookup yields CDR1 LGHNA and CDR2 YNFKEQ. CDR3 sequence reads: CASSQGQVGGTDTQYF. CDR3 coding DNA: TGTGCCAGCAGCCAAGGACAGGTTGGGGGCACAGATACGCAGTATTTT.

This clonotype was seen ten or more times. This rearrangement joins TRBV18 to TRBJ2-1; tentatively, D is TRBD2 (6 bases). The CDR3 runs to 17 residues. Deletions cut 0 bases from V and 4 bases from J, with 16 bases between. The germline CDR1 and CDR2 sequences are KGHSH and LQKENI. In DNA, the CDR3 is TGTGCCAGCTCACCACCGCTGAGACTAGGACTGTACAATGAGCAGTTCTTC. This gives the protein CASSPPLRLGLYNEQFF.

The chain couples TRBV9 to TRBJ2-1, with 10 bases fitting TRBD2. Germline V lookup: CDR1 SGDLS, CDR2 YYNGEE. V shed 0 bases and J 6 bases; nucleotides not matched to a gene: 12. The length of the CDR3 is 18 residues. CDR3 residues: CASSVELAGDRETNEQFF. DNA of the CDR3: TGTGCCAGCAGCGTAGAGCTAGCGGGAGATCGAGAAACCAATGAGCAGTTCTTC.

This clonotype was observed at least ten times. The chain couples TRBV11-3 to TRBJ2-1, with 9 nucleotides matching TRBD1. The CDR3 contains 19 residues. V was clipped by 2 bases and J by 6 bases; unmatched bases: 17. Germline V gene data show CDR1 as SGHNT and CDR2 as YENEEA. CDR3 DNA sequence: TGTGCCAGCAGCTTAAGAGCTCCGGGACGGACAGGGGTTCCCAATGAGCAGTTCTTC. Encoded protein: CASSLRAPGRTGVPNEQFF.

This clonotype was seen ten or more times. This rearrangement joins TRBV10-3 to TRBJ2-1; D not certain. The CDR3 is made up of 15 amino acids. V was pared by 5 bases and J by 2 bases, with 13 bases between. Germline loops: CDR1 ENHRY, CDR2 SYGVKD. The CDR3 spells CAISRVDAAYNEQFF. CDR3 bases: TGTGCCATCAGTAGGGTGGACGCGGCCTACAATGAGCAGTTCTTC.

The chain joins TRBV19 to TRBJ2-4, with 8 positions matching TRBD2. The J segment lost 1 base and the V segment lost 7 bases, leaving 12 bases of the junction unmatched. The CDR3 consists of 17 residues. The germline gives CDR1 LNHDA, CDR2 SQIVND (reference sequence). CDR3 nucleotides: TGTGCCAGTATTGGGGAGCGGGAGACCGTGGCCAAAAACATTCAGTACTTC. Amino acid sequence: CASIGERETVAKNIQYF.